This T cell receptor beta chain was found in a study of post-analysis software for immune sequencing data (dated by TCRdb to between 2014 and 2016). In the study overall: Recorded disease courses included relapsing-remitting, secondary progressive and progressive-relapsing multiple sclerosis, with some patients lacking subtype annotation. The patient repertoires were compared against approximately twelve previously published healthy control repertoires obtained from donors aged about 6 to 28 years. A subset of samples was prepared in parallel using single-end sample barcoding, then pooled and co-amplified after Illumina adapter ligation. The paper's findings and limits, for the study overall: Compared with controls, multiple sclerosis patients had significantly lower normalized Chao1 diversity, a finding suggesting substantial peripheral T-cell clonal expansion. Strong co-clustering of samples prepared in the same batch was shown by direct clustering with F measure, prompting a batch-effect correction. Patients showed significantly higher frequencies than controls for five TRBV segments, among them TRBV5-6, TRBV5-1 and TRBV20-1. The control group was slightly older than the multiple sclerosis patient group.

The CDR3, cysteine through phenylalanine, is 17 amino acids long. Just the 51-base CDR3 DNA is kept, in frame starting at base 1. The germline V gene encodes CDR1 LGHDT and CDR2 YNNKEL (reference sequence). The V end loses 5 bases and the J end loses 0 bases, and a stretch of 19 bases separates them. This clonotype showed up just once. The antigen this receptor binds is unknown. Base qualities are missing; no much larger clone stands one base away. A single read constitutes weak evidence. To demonstrate the VDJtools post-analysis software, the study profiled TCR beta repertoires from the peripheral blood of about 13 young patients with multiple sclerosis. The multiple sclerosis patients were children and adolescents between 6 and 15 years of age. Libraries came from PCR. The sequencing machine was an Illumina HiSeq 2500. Unique molecular identifiers were incorporated into TCR beta cDNA libraries to reduce PCR and sequencing biases. Approximately 500,000 cDNA molecules were obtained per 1 to 10 million input T cells, so each molecule approximated one T cell. The patient libraries were prepared and sequenced with the same protocol used for the earlier healthy control dataset. Within a given batch, samples were prepared together, multiplexed and sequenced on the same HiSeq lane. In the original analysis: Raw barcoded reads were processed with MIGEC, and single-read molecular identifier groups were discarded before consensus assembly and CDR3 extraction. Clonotype tables were post-analysed with VDJtools, and diversity was normalized by down-sampling all datasets to the smallest sample size. Repertoire overlap clustering matched CDR3 amino acid but not nucleotide sequences to correct batch-related cross-sample contamination. TCRdb reanalyzed the raw reads on its own, using fastp at Q25 for trimming and MiXCR for clone calling, and kept in-frame beta chains. Entries that share a CDR3 protein sequence are merged under the most common genes and DNA. These V and J calls rely on TCRdb rather than the paper's analysis. The sample profile shows about 210,000 distinct CDR3 sequences; 29% of them were found once. Roughly 3.4% of the sample is held by the ten biggest clonotypes.

Sequences were obtained from blood. The receptor was derived from a girl aged 2 to 17 with multiple sclerosis. The chain uses TRBV3-1 and TRBJ1-1; no D gene can be assigned with confidence. The CDR3 has the sequence CASSFQTAAALNTEAFF. The sequenced DNA is TGTGCCAGCAGCTTCCAGACCGCCGCGGCATTGAACACTGAAGCTTTCTTT.